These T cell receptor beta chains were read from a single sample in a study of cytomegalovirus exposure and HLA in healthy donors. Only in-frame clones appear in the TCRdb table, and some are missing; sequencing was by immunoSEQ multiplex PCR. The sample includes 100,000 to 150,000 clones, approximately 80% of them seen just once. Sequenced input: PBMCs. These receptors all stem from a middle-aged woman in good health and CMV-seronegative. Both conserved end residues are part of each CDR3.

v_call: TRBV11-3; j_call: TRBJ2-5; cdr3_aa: CASSFGQGMGETQYF
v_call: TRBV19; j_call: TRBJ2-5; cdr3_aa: CASSIGGGRFGETQYF
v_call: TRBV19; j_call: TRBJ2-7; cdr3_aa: CASAGTASYEQYF
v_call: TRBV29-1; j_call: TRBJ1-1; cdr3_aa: CSVEATAFEAFF
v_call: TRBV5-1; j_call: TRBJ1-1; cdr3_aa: CASSRGGGEGEAFF
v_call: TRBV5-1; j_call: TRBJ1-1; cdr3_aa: CASSLYTGGTEAFF
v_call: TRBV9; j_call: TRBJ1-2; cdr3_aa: CASSVTGGDYGYTF
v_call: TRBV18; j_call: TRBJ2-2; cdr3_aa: CASSPLLAGDLNTGELFF
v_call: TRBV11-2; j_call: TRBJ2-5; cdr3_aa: CASSLAGIVGTQYF
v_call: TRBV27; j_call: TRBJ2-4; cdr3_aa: CASSRAPTSGVTKNSQYF
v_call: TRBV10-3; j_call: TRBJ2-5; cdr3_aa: CAISESTGAGETQYF
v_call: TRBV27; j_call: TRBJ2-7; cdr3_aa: CASSWGHTGYEQYF
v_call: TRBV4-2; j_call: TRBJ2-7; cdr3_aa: CASSQPGTAYEQYF
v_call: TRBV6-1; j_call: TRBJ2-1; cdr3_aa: CASSERDSLNEQFF
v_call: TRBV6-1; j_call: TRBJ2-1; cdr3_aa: CASRLGGGNEQFF
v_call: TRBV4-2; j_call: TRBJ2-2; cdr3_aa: CASSQPTGQYTGELFF
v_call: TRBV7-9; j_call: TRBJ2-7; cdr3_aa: CASSLGDSEQYF
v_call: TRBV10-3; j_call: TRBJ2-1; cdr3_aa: CAIRDTGAYNEQFF
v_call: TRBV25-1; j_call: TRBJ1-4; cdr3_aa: CASSEGGRVRGEKLFF
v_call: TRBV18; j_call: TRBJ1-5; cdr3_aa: CASSGGAGNQPQHF
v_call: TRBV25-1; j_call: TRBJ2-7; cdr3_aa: CASSEYGGHEQYF
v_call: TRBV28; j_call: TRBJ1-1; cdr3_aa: CASSLPGSGNTEAFF
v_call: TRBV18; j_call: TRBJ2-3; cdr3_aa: CASSQTNTDTQYF
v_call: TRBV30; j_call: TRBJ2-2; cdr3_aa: CAWSNTGGGGTGELFF